A selection of T cell receptor beta chains follows, all from one sample in a study of T cells in Graves' hyperthyroidism and ophthalmopathy. TCRdb itself ran the multiplex PCR reads through MiXCR, one entry per CDR3 protein. This sample has some 420,000 distinct CDR3 sequences, with approximately 13% found just once. Sequenced material: blood. Every receptor here comes from a woman under 30 with Graves' hyperthyroidism. CDR3s include the opening cysteine and the closing phenylalanine or tryptophan. A D gene is named only where the DNA matches it firmly. Some rows have no size entry. The others give once, few or many, or a class for an expanded clone.

many	TRBJ1-2	TRBV12-3/TRBV12-4	NA	12	CASSTNRDGYTF	TGTGCCAGCAGTACCAACAGGGATGGCTACACCTTC
NA	TRBJ1-1	TRBV5-1	NA	15	CASSHVDPGNTEAFF	TGCGCCAGCAGCCACGTCGATCCAGGGAACACTGAAGCTTTCTTT
NA	TRBJ1-5	TRBV7-2	TRBD1	18	CANSMTTPGTGFNQPQHF	TGTGCCAACAGCATGACCACCCCCGGGACAGGATTCAATCAGCCCCAGCATTTT
few	TRBJ2-1	TRBV7-3	TRBD1	16	CASSLIGTAPYNEQFF	TGTGCCAGCAGCTTAATAGGGACAGCGCCCTACAATGAGCAGTTCTTC
NA	TRBJ1-6	TRBV19	NA	12	CASSNDRSTLHF	TGTGCCAGTAGTAATGACCGGTCGACCCTCCACTTT
many	TRBJ2-1	TRBV7-2	TRBD1	13	CATRTGGGNEQFF	TGTGCCACCAGGACAGGGGGTGGCAATGAGCAGTTCTTC
many	TRBJ2-7	TRBV7-8	NA	14	CASSSRDNSYEQYF	TGTGCCAGCAGCTCCCGGGACAATTCCTACGAGCAGTACTTC
few	TRBJ1-3	TRBV28	NA	13	CASSSPGRNTTYF	TGTGCCAGCAGTTCCCCGGGACGAAACACCACATATTTT
few	TRBJ2-7	TRBV7-9	NA	13	CASSLALDDEQYF	TGTGCCAGCAGCTTAGCGCTGGACGACGAGCAGTACTTC
NA	TRBJ2-3	TRBV30	TRBD1	15	CAWCIKTGGTDTQYF	TGTGCCTGGTGCATTAAAACAGGGGGCACAGATACGCAGTATTTT
many	TRBJ1-1	TRBV7-9	NA	18	CASSRRGEQDTLNTEAFF	TGTGCCAGCAGCCGAAGGGGGGAACAGGACACCCTGAACACTGAAGCTTTCTTT
many	TRBJ1-3	TRBV11-2	NA	16	CASSLVSRRYGNTIYF	TGTGCCAGCAGCTTAGTATCCCGACGATATGGAAACACCATATATTTT
many	TRBJ2-7	TRBV6-1	TRBD1	15	CASSHTGTGAYEQYF	TGTGCCAGCAGTCATACCGGGACAGGAGCCTACGAGCAGTACTTC
many	TRBJ2-1	TRBV11-2	TRBD2	14	CASSTGLAGVEQFF	TGTGCCAGCAGTACGGGACTAGCGGGAGTTGAGCAGTTCTTC
few	TRBJ1-6	TRBV15	NA	15	CATSRDGQGSSPLHF	TGTGCCACCAGCAGAGATGGCCAGGGAAGTTCACCCCTCCACTTT
NA	TRBJ2-3	TRBV7-9	NA	13	CASSDGTVDTQYF	TGTGCCAGCAGCGACGGGACTGTAGATACGCAGTATTTT
few	TRBJ1-2	TRBV9	TRBD1	16	CASSVVGTGDQDGYTF	TGTGCCAGCAGCGTAGTAGGGACAGGGGATCAGGATGGCTACACCTTC
few	TRBJ1-1	TRBV20-1	TRBD1	15	CSAEDRGKMNTEAFF	TGCAGTGCGGAGGACAGGGGAAAGATGAACACTGAAGCTTTCTTT
many	TRBJ1-2	TRBV5-1	NA	15	CASIYLPGDNYGYTF	TGCGCCAGCATCTACTTGCCAGGGGATAACTATGGCTACACCTTC
many	TRBJ1-1	TRBV28	NA	13	CASSLPMNTEAFF	TGTGCCAGCAGTTTACCGATGAACACTGAAGCTTTCTTT
few	TRBJ1-4	TRBV6-1	TRBD1	14	CASSEGTGSEKLFF	TGTGCCAGCAGTGAAGGGACAGGGAGTGAAAAACTGTTTTTT
many	TRBJ2-7	TRBV3-1	NA	14	CASSQVRSRNEQYF	TGTGCCAGCAGCCAAGTACGGAGTCGAAACGAGCAGTACTTC
NA	TRBJ1-6	TRBV28	TRBD1	15	CASDFGDRANSPLHF	TGTGCCAGCGACTTTGGGGACAGGGCGAATTCACCCCTCCACTTT
many	TRBJ2-7	TRBV20-1	NA	14	CSARELSLRNEQYF	TGCAGTGCTAGGGAGCTAAGCCTTAGAAACGAGCAGTACTTC
few	TRBJ1-6	TRBV25-1	NA	15	CASSEFQGTNSPLHF	TGTGCCAGCAGTGAATTTCAGGGCACGAATTCACCCCTCCACTTT
NA	TRBJ1-1	TRBV29-1	NA	14	CSVAGGSANTEAFF	TGCAGCGTTGCAGGAGGCAGCGCGAACACTGAAGCTTTCTTT
NA	TRBJ2-7	TRBV15	NA	16	CATSRGGGLTSYEQYF	TGTGCCACCAGCAGAGGGGGAGGCCTGACCTCCTACGAGCAGTACTTC
many	TRBJ1-5	TRBV12-3/TRBV12-4	TRBD1	14	CASSLGVQGAPQHF	TGTGCCAGCAGCTTGGGGGTACAGGGGGCTCCCCAGCATTTT
many	TRBJ2-1	TRBV11-2	NA	15	CASSLDRTPLDEQFF	TGTGCCAGCAGCTTAGACCGGACCCCTTTGGATGAGCAGTTCTTC
many	TRBJ2-7	TRBV7-2	NA	14	CASSKTGYTYEQYF	TGTGCCAGCAGCAAAACAGGGTATACCTACGAGCAGTACTTC